This TCR beta chain emerged from a study of monozygotic twins with inflammatory bowel disease. Reprocessing the 5' RACE reads, TCRdb reports a single entry for every CDR3 protein and omits DNA. The table lists around 200,000 distinct CDR3 sequences. This CDR3 is 14 amino acids long. Germline V gene lookup returns CDR1 DFQATT and CDR2 SNEGSKA (reference sequence). The specimen sequenced was blood. The chain couples TRBV20-1 to TRBJ1-2; TCRdb's D call, TRBD1, is unchecked because there is no DNA. The receptor's source is a human donor with ulcerative colitis or Crohn's disease, or a healthy co-twin of an affected twin (not recorded which). The chain's CDR3 is CSARPAGGGKGYTF.